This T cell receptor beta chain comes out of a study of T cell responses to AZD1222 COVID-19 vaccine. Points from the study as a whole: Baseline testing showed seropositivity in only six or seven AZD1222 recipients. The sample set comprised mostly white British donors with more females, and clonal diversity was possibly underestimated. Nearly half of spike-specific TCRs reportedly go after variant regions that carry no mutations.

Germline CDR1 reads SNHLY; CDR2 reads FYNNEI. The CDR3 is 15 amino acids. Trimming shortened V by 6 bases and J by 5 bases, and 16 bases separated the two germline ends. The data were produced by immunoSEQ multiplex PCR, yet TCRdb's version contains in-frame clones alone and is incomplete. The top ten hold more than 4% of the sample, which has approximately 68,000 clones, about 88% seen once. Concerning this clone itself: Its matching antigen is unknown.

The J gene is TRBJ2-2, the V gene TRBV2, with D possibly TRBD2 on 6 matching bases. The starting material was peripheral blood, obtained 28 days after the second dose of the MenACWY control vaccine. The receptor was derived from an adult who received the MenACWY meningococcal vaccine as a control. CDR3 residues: CASSYRDSQTGELFF. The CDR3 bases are TGTGCCAGCAGCTACCGGGACTCCCAAACCGGGGAGCTGTTTTTT. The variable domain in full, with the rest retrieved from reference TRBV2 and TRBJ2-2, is EPEVTQTPSHQVTQMGQEVILRCVPISNHLYFYWYRQILGQKVEFLVSFYNNEISEKSEIFDDQFSVERPDGSNFTLKIRSTKLEDSAMYFCASSYRDSQTGELFFGEGSRLTVL.